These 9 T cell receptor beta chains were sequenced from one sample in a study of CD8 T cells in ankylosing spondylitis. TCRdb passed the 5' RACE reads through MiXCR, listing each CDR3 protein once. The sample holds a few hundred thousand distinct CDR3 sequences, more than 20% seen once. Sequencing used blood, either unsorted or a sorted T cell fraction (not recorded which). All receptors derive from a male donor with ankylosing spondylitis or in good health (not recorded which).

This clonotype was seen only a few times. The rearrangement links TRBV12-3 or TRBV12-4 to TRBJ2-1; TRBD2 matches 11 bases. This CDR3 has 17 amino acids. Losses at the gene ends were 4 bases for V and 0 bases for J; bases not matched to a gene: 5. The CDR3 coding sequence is TGTGCCAGCAGTTCATGGACTAGCGGGTTCTCCTACAATGAGCAGTTCTTC. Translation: CASSSWTSGFSYNEQFF.

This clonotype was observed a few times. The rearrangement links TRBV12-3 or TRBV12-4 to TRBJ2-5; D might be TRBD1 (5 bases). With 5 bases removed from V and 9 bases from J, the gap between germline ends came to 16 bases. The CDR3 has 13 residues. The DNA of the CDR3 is TGTGCCAGCAGTAAGGGTCGAGCAGGGTCCCAGTACTTC. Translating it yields CASSKGRAGSQYF.

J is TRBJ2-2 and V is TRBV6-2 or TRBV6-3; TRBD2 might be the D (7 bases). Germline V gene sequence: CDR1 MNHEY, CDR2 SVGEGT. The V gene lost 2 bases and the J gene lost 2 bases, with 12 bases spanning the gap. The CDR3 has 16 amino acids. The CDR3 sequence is CASSYRAGTNTGELFF. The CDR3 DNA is TGTGCCAGCAGTTACCGAGCGGGGACAAACACCGGGGAGCTGTTTTTT.

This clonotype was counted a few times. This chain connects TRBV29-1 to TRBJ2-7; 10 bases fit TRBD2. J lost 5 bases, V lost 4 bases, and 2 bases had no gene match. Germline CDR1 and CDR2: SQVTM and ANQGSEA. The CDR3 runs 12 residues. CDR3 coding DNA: TGCAGCGTTGTTAGCGGGGGGAACGAGCAGTACTTC. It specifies CSVVSGGNEQYF.

In DNA form, the CDR3 reads TGTGCCACCCAGGAGGGGGGGGACACCGGGGAGCTGTTTTTT. This encodes CATQEGGDTGELFF. This sequence joins TRBV2 and TRBJ2-2, with a possible D match to TRBD2 (7 bases). V lost 10 bases and J lost 3, with 15 bases in between. This CDR3 is built from 14 residues. In germline, CDR1 is SNHLY, CDR2 FYNNEI.

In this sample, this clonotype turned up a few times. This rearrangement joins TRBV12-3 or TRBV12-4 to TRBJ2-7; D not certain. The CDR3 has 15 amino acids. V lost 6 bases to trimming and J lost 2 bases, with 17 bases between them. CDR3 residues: CASSRTNPPPYEQYF. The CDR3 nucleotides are TGTGCCAGCAGCAGAACCAACCCCCCACCCTACGAGCAGTACTTC.

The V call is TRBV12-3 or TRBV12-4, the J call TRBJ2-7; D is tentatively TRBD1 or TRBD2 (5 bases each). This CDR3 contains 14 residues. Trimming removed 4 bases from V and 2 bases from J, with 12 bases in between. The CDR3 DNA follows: TGTGCCAGCAGTTACTCGGGACGGGCCTACGAGCAGTACTTC. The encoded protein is CASSYSGRAYEQYF.

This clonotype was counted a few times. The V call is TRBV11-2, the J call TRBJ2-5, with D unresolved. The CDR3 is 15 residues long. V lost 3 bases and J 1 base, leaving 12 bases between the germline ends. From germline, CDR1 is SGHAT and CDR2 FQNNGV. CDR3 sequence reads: CASSFSRSGQETQYF. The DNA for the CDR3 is TGTGCCAGCAGCTTCTCTAGATCGGGCCAAGAGACCCAGTACTTC.

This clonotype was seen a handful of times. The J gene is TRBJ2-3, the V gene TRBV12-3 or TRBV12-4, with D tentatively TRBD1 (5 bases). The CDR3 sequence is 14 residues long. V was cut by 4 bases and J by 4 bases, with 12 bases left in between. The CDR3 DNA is TGTGCCAGCAGTTCGCAGGGTCCTTCAGATACGCAGTATTTT. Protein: CASSSQGPSDTQYF.